A selection of T cell receptor beta chains follows, all from one sample in a study of tumor and adjacent non-tumor tissue in lung cancer. TCRdb re-called the multiplex PCR reads with MiXCR, one entry per CDR3 protein. The sample has some 120,000 distinct CDR3 sequences; over 65% are singletons. Sequencing input: lung tumor tissue. The receptors originated from a man aged 25-45 years with non-small cell lung cancer. The CDR3 runs from the conserved cysteine through the conserved F or W. A D gene is named only where the DNA matches it firmly. Where a row states a size, it is once, few, many or the class of an expanded clone; other rows omit it.

TRBV20-1	.	.	TRBJ1-5	TGCAGTGCTAGAGATGGACCTTATCAGTCCCAGCATTTT	CSARDGPYQSQHF
TRBV20-1	.	.	TRBJ1-2	TGCAGTGCTTCCCAGGAGATACTAGATGGCTATACCTTC	CSASQEILDGYTF
TRBV29-1	.	.	TRBJ2-2	TGCAGCGTGTTCCGGGACAGGAACACCGGGGGGCTATTTTTT	CSVFRDRNTGGLFF
TRBV20-1	.	.	TRBJ2-3	TGCATTGTGACACAGGGAGGCAGAGATACGCAGTATTTT	CIVTQGGRDTQYF
TRBV4-1	many	TRBD1	TRBJ2-3	TGCGCCAGCAGCCAAGATCACTCCGGGACAGGGAGAGGAGATACGCAGTATTTT	CASSQDHSGTGRGDTQYF
TRBV6-6	.	.	TRBJ1-5	TGTGCCAGTAGTTACAGGATATCGCCCCAGCATTTT	CASSYRISPQHF
TRBV24-1	.	.	TRBJ1-1	TGTGCCACCAGTGGAACAGGGCCCAACACTGAAGCTTTCTTT	CATSGTGPNTEAFF
TRBV5-6	.	.	TRBJ2-1	TGTGCCATCAGCTCGACTTGTTACAATGAGCAGTTCTTC	CAISSTCYNEQFF
TRBV29-1	.	.	TRBJ1-2	TGCAGCGCCCAGGACGGGCGGGAATATGGCTACACCTTC	CSAQDGREYGYTF
TRBV12-3/TRBV12-4	.	.	TRBJ1-2	TGTGCCAGCAGTATAGGGGTTGGATACACCTTC	CASSIGVGYTF
TRBV20-1	.	.	TRBJ2-1	TGCAGTGCTAGAGATCTGATGCAAACCTCCTACAATGAGCAGTTCTTC	CSARDLMQTSYNEQFF
TRBV5-1	few	TRBD2	TRBJ2-5	TGCGCCAGCAGCTTGAGTCTAGCGGGAGGAGAGACCCAGTACTTC	CASSLSLAGGETQYF
TRBV20-1	.	.	TRBJ2-3	TGCAGTGCTAGATACAGTCAGGGGGGCTCGTATGAGACAGATACGCAGTATTTT	CSARYSQGGSYETDTQYF
TRBV12-3/TRBV12-4	.	TRBD2	TRBJ2-5	TGTGCCAGCACAAAATGGACTAGCTGGAGAACCTCGGCTGAGACCCAGTACTTC	CASTKWTSWRTSAETQYF
TRBV11-2	medium-sized	.	TRBJ1-4	TGTGCCAGCAGCTTAGAGGTGGGGAAACTGTTTTTT	CASSLEVGKLFF
TRBV20-1	.	TRBD2	TRBJ2-1	TGCAGTCCCCGGGCGGCGGGAGGCCACAGAGAGCAGTTCTTC	CSPRAAGGHREQFF
TRBV6-2/TRBV6-3	.	.	TRBJ2-3	TGTGCGGCGCGGGACGGGGCCACGGATACGCAGTATTTC	CAARDGATDTQYF
TRBV30	few	.	TRBJ1-2	TGTGCCTGGAGTGGAAACAGGGACCATGGCTACACCTTC	CAWSGNRDHGYTF
TRBV11-3	.	.	TRBJ2-5	TGTGCCAGCAGCTTAACGACAGGGACTCGAGAGGCCCAGTACTTC	CASSLTTGTREAQYF
TRBV20-1	.	.	TRBJ2-1	TGCAATGCTAGATACGAGGCCTCATACAATGAGCAGTTCTTC	CNARYEASYNEQFF
TRBV25-1	.	.	TRBJ2-2	TGTGCCGCAGATATAGGGACTGGACACACCGGGGAGCTGTTTTTT	CAADIGTGHTGELFF
TRBV13	few	TRBD2	TRBJ2-1	TGTGCCAGCAGCTTCCTAGCGGGAGATGAGCAGTTCTTC	CASSFLAGDEQFF
TRBV20-1	.	.	TRBJ2-5	TGCAATGCTAGAGATGGCGGGACCGCCGAGGAGACCCAGTACTTC	CNARDGGTAEETQYF
TRBV5-8	.	.	TRBJ2-7	TGTGCCAGCAGCCCCGGGGACTACGAGCAGTACTTC	CASSPGDYEQYF
TRBV4-1	.	TRBD1	TRBJ1-3	TGCGCCAGCTGCCAACCCGGGACAGGGGGCGAAGTCACCATATATTTT	CASCQPGTGGEVTIYF
TRBV2	.	TRBD2	TRBJ2-7	TGTGCCAGCGAAGGACTAGCGGGAGCCGGCGAGCAGTACTTC	CASEGLAGAGEQYF
TRBV19	.	.	TRBJ2-6	TGTGCCAGTAGTATGCGCGGGGCCAACGTTCCGACTTTC	CASSMRGANVPTF
TRBV6-2/TRBV6-3	.	TRBD2	TRBJ2-1	TGTGCCAGCAGTTACGTTCTAGCGGGAGGACGTGAGCAGTTCTTC	CASSYVLAGGREQFF
TRBV24-1	few	TRBD1	TRBJ2-2	TGTGCCACCAGTGACCTGACAGGGCAACAGAACGGGGAGCTGTTTTTT	CATSDLTGQQNGELFF
TRBV11-3	.	TRBD1	TRBJ2-7	TGTGTCAACAGCTTAACAGGGGACTACGAGCAGTACTTC	CVNSLTGDYEQYF
TRBV29-1	many	.	TRBJ2-7	TGCAGCGCTGGGGGGGCTTCAGGCGAGCAGTACTTC	CSAGGASGEQYF
TRBV5-1	.	TRBD2	TRBJ2-5	TGCGCCAGCAGCTTGTCTTCCCTAGCGGAAGAGACCCAGTACTTC	CASSLSSLAEETQYF
TRBV11-3	.	TRBD2	TRBJ2-2	TGTGCCAGCAGCTTTCTCCTTGCGGGGGCCGGGGAGCTGTTTTTT	CASSFLLAGAGELFF
TRBV4-2	few	.	TRBJ2-3	TGTGCTAGCAGCCAAGGCAAATGGACACATACGCAGTATTTT	CASSQGKWTHTQYF
TRBV29-1	once	.	TRBJ1-4	TGCAGTGTCAAGGGGGTCCCGGCTAATGAAAAACTGTTTTTT	CSVKGVPANEKLFF
TRBV20-1	.	.	TRBJ2-1	TGCCGTGCTAGGGAGTCCGAGCAGCTCTTC	CRARESEQLF
TRBV11-2	.	.	TRBJ2-5	TGTGGTAGCAGTACCATGGAGACCCAGTACTTC	CGSSTMETQYF
TRBV6-6	once	TRBD2	TRBJ2-1	TGTGCCAGCAGTTCCGTGACTAGCGGGGCAAGCTCCTACAATGAGCAGTTTTTC	CASSSVTSGASSYNEQFF
TRBV29-1	many	.	TRBJ1-4	TGCAGCGTATCTCAGGACCTAAGAAATGAAAAACTGTTTTTT	CSVSQDLRNEKLFF
TRBV11-2	few	.	TRBJ1-5	TGTGCCAGCAGCTTAGCAGGGATCGGTCAGCCCCAGCATTTT	CASSLAGIGQPQHF
TRBV10-3	many	TRBD1	TRBJ2-7	TGTGCCATCAGGTCCCAGGGGGCATCCGGGGAGCAGTACTTC	CAIRSQGASGEQYF
TRBV11-2	.	.	TRBJ1-5	TGTGCCAGGAGCACAGGGAAGAATCAGCCCCAGCATTTT	CARSTGKNQPQHF
TRBV20-1	.	TRBD2	TRBJ2-3	TGCAGTGCTTCCTGGATTAGCGGGGGTGCAGATACGCAGTATTTT	CSASWISGGADTQYF
TRBV5-1	few	.	TRBJ2-1	TGCGCCAGCAGCTTGGCCGCGGCAGGGGATGAGCAGTTCTTC	CASSLAAAGDEQFF
TRBV4-2	few	.	TRBJ2-1	TGTGCCAGCAGCCAACCGGGAACGGTATACTATGAGCAGTTCTTC	CASSQPGTVYYEQFF
TRBV6-2/TRBV6-3	many	.	TRBJ2-1	TGTGCCAGCAGTTGGAACCTATACAATGAGCAGTTCTTC	CASSWNLYNEQFF
TRBV29-1	.	.	TRBJ1-2	TGCGGTGTCGCCCTGACAGGCGAAGGCTACACCTTC	CGVALTGEGYTF
TRBV7-9	.	.	TRBJ2-7	TGTGTCAGCGGCTCCTTTCCCCAGTGGGAGGACGCCTACGAGCAGTACTTC	CVSGSFPQWEDAYEQYF
TRBV29-1	.	.	TRBJ1-2	TGCAGCGTTTTAAAACTTCTCGATGGCTACACCTTC	CSVLKLLDGYTF
TRBV12-3/TRBV12-4	many	.	TRBJ1-1	TGTGCCAGCAGGGCCGGGACGGCCATGAACACTGAAGCTTTCTTT	CASRAGTAMNTEAFF
TRBV15	.	.	TRBJ2-7	TGTGTCACCATCAGCGAGGACAGCCTCTACGAGCAGTACTTC	CVTISEDSLYEQYF